The 5 T cell receptor beta chains below were found in one sample sequenced in a study of lymphopenia after photon versus proton radiotherapy. The table came from immunoSEQ multiplex PCR; TCRdb's copy has only in-frame clones and leaves some out. Among around 160,000 clones listed, about 85% were seen once. The sample consisted of peripheral blood, taken from a patient treated with photon-based radiotherapy. The origin of the receptors is a middle-aged man with gastric cancer.

The chain employs TRBV7-9 and TRBJ2-7; TRBD1 agrees at 8 bases. Trimming took 5 bases from V and 2 from J; bases not matched to a gene: 8. The germline V gene has CDR1 SEHNR and CDR2 FQNEAQ (reference sequence). The CDR3 extends over 15 amino acids. CDR3 sequence reads: CASSPILQGAYEQYF. DNA of the CDR3: TGTGCCAGCAGCCCAATCCTACAGGGGGCCTACGAGCAGTACTTC.

The chain uses TRBV7-2 and TRBJ2-3; unclear D gene. Trimming took 1 base from V and 4 from J, leaving 9 bases between them. The CDR3 is 14 amino acids. Germline-derived CDR1 and CDR2 are SGHTA and FQGNSA. As DNA, the CDR3 is TGTGCCAGCAGCTTAGGTGTTAGCTCAGATACGCAGTATTTT. This codes for CASSLGVSSDTQYF.

This chain uses TRBV4-2 with TRBJ2-7; 7 nucleotides align to TRBD2. CDR1 is LGHNA, CDR2 YNFKEQ, per germline. CDR3 length: 12 residues. V lost 8 bases to trimming and J lost 2 bases; unmatched junction nucleotides: 3. CDR3 amino acids: CASLGLAYEQYF. The CDR3 DNA follows: TGTGCCAGCCTCGGACTAGCCTACGAGCAGTACTTC.

This chain links TRBV27 with TRBJ2-7, with 7 nucleotides matching TRBD1. V trimming: 4 bases; J trimming: 7 bases; junction bases outside the gene matches: 7. CDR3 length equals 13 residues. The V gene's germline CDR1 is MNHEY and CDR2 SMNVEV (reference sequence). The CDR3 DNA is TGTGCCAGCAGTTCTCGACAGGGATGGGAGCAGTACTTC. Protein: CASSSRQGWEQYF.

The chain carries TRBV19 and TRBJ1-1; no firm D call. In germline, CDR1 is LNHDA, CDR2 SQIVND (reference sequence). Trimming cost V 7 bases and J 0 bases, with 3 bases left between them. This CDR3 is built from 11 residues. The CDR3 loop is CASTLNTEAFF. The DNA for the CDR3 is TGTGCCAGTACCTTGAACACTGAAGCTTTCTTT.